This T cell receptor (beta chain) originates from a study of T cells in localized non-small cell lung cancer (dated by TCRdb to the early 2020s). At the level of the whole study: The study examined T cell repertoires in roughly 240 patients with early-stage NSCLC and compared tumors with uninvolved tumor-adjacent lungs. The cohort comprised 236 treatment-naïve NSCLC patients with resected, localized lung tumors. Of the NSCLC patients, 129 were male and approximately 99 were female, and the mean age was about 69 years. What the research found in general, with its limitations: Higher blood T cell density associated with longer overall survival, while higher adjacent-lung clonality associated with shorter survival. The highest T cell clonality was observed in uninvolved tumor-adjacent lung, where clonality exceeded that of tumor, suggesting that antigenic responses were more focused in uninvolved tumor-adjacent lung. Because the study design was exploratory, TCR variables were selected using unadjusted p-values without false-discovery rate correction. Because multi-region tumor sequencing was not performed, intratumor heterogeneity could not be ruled out. A median of roughly 60 of the top 100 tumor clones were detected in paired uninvolved adjacent lung, and 25 to 35 of these tumor clones were also found among the top 100 clones of the paired uninvolved adjacent lung.

TCR beta CDR3 regions were sequenced from DNA using the immunoSEQ Assay. For the original study's pipeline: T cell density was computed as TCR beta template counts normalized to usable DNA estimated by amplifying housekeeping genes. The preseqR package was used to estimate richness by extrapolating to 400,000 templates for PBMC samples and to 120,000 templates for tissue samples. Clonality was defined as one minus Pielou's evenness. Tissue-enriched TCRs were identified through differential abundance testing performed on productive amino-acid clonotypes, with a minimum total count of 5 and an alpha of 0.1. Repertoire overlap between compartments was quantified with the Jaccard Index and Morisita Overlap Index. TCR beta CDR3s were clustered by GLIPH together with public tetramer-defined viral CDR3s, and at least three viral sequences plus V-gene enrichment were required for viral motifs. TCRdb took over this immuneACCESS table, retaining in-frame rearrangements with V and J assigned. Such tables are incomplete; in checked studies, under half of the missing clones stem from an unresolved V gene, and the remainder is unexplained. V and J calls and clone size are copied from that table; D and trimming were computed from the DNA. The sample records 1,500 to 2,000 clones, approximately 40% of which are singletons. The ten most abundant clones make up more than 6.5% of the sample.

A distance of 9 bases separates the germline ends of V and J, which lose 3 bases and 6 bases respectively. The cysteine opens and the phenylalanine closes a CDR3 of 13 amino acids. The retained sequence is limited to the CDR3, 39 bases, with the frame set at the first base. The germline V gene supplies CDR1 KGHSH and CDR2 LQKENI. Comments on this clone: Its recognized antigen is unknown. The record has no base qualities; no much larger clone is one base away.

At diagnosis, peripheral blood, uninvolved tumor-adjacent lung and tumor were collected and stored as a combination of fresh-frozen and FFPE material. This chain is built from TRBV18 and TRBJ1-5; 5 matching bases give a weak D call of TRBD1. The sequencing used lung tumor tissue, collected before any cancer treatment. The source is a female donor of 60 years or more with stage II squamous cell lung carcinoma. The CDR3 corresponds to CASSPGTSQPQHF. The nucleotide sequence reads TGTGCCAGCTCACCGGGGACTAGTCAGCCCCAGCATTTT.